This T cell receptor (beta chain) was profiled in a study of blood T cell repertoires in COVID-19. Study in general: Researchers got acute and convalescent COVID-19 samples from the United States, Italy and Spain. The analysed material was cDNA or gDNA that came from T cells, B-cell-depleted T cells, or PBMCs.

Study processing details: Using reference gene primer amplification, nucleated cell counts were estimated. Sequencing was performed with immunoSEQ multiplex PCR; in TCRdb, only in-frame clones are kept and a portion is missing. V, J and clone size derive from that table, while D and trimming were established from the DNA sequence. The sample yields about 230,000 clones, roughly 80% seen once. Germline CDR1 and CDR2: LGHNT and FRNRAP. CDR3 length: 16 residues. V gave up 1 base and J gave up 4 bases; unmatched junction bases: 6. The sequenced material came from peripheral blood. The rearrangement uses TRBV12-5 and TRBJ1-1; 10 nucleotides line up with TRBD1. This receptor was obtained from a woman in her forties or fifties with acute or convalescent COVID-19. The CDR3 DNA reads as TGTGCTAGTGGTTTGGCTTACGACAGGGGGCTCACTGAAGCTTTCTTT. The encoded protein is CASGLAYDRGLTEAFF.